This is a list of T cell receptor beta chains from one sample in a study of cytomegalovirus exposure and HLA in healthy donors. Clones were sequenced by immunoSEQ multiplex PCR, and TCRdb holds only the in-frame ones, with some missing. Of 150,000 to 200,000 clones listed, about 82% are singletons. The material sequenced was PBMCs. The receptor set was obtained from a woman under 30 in good health and CMV-seronegative. Each CDR3 is given with its conserved first and last residue. Each record gives: J gene, V gene, clone size, D gene, CDR3 DNA, CDR3 protein. The D gene is left open where the match is weak. Clone size appears in some rows only: once, few, many, or a class for an expanded clone.

j_gene: TRBJ2-7; v_gene: TRBV21-1; abundance: .; d_gene: .; CDR3nt: TGTGCCAGCAGCAAATTTCAGGTGGGTGGACTAGCGATCTCCTACGAGCAGTACTTC; CDR3aa: CASSKFQVGGLAISYEQYF
j_gene: TRBJ1-3; v_gene: TRBV19; abundance: .; d_gene: .; CDR3nt: TGTGCCAGTACCCAGGACAGCTCCGGAAACACCATATATTTT; CDR3aa: CASTQDSSGNTIYF
j_gene: TRBJ2-7; v_gene: TRBV5-6; abundance: once; d_gene: .; CDR3nt: TGTGCCAGCAGCTCACTGGGCCGCAACTACGAGCAGTACTTC; CDR3aa: CASSSLGRNYEQYF
j_gene: TRBJ2-1; v_gene: TRBV27; abundance: .; d_gene: .; CDR3nt: TGTGCCAGCAGTTTACTTAAGACAACGGTAGGAGAGCAGTTCTTC; CDR3aa: CASSLLKTTVGEQFF
j_gene: TRBJ2-7; v_gene: TRBV7-6; abundance: .; d_gene: TRBD1; CDR3nt: TGTGCCAGCAGTCACCCGACAGGGTCCTACGAGCAGTACTTC; CDR3aa: CASSHPTGSYEQYF
j_gene: TRBJ2-7; v_gene: TRBV19; abundance: .; d_gene: TRBD2; CDR3nt: TGTGCCAGTAGTATCGGGACTAGCAGCGGTAACGAGCAGTACTTC; CDR3aa: CASSIGTSSGNEQYF
j_gene: TRBJ1-5; v_gene: TRBV30; abundance: once; d_gene: .; CDR3nt: TGTGCCTGGAGTCTACAGGGATTCAATCAGCCCCAGCATTTT; CDR3aa: CAWSLQGFNQPQHF
j_gene: TRBJ2-7; v_gene: TRBV30; abundance: once; d_gene: TRBD2; CDR3nt: TGTGCCTGGGCAGGTGTGGGGACTAGCGGGGGACGGGCCTACGAGCAGTACTTC; CDR3aa: CAWAGVGTSGGRAYEQYF
j_gene: TRBJ2-7; v_gene: TRBV11-3; abundance: .; d_gene: .; CDR3nt: TGTGCCAGCAGCCAGGGATCCTACGAGCAGTACTTC; CDR3aa: CASSQGSYEQYF
j_gene: TRBJ1-2; v_gene: TRBV5-1; abundance: .; d_gene: .; CDR3nt: TGCGCCAGCAAGTCTTCCAGGACAGATGATGGCTACACCTTC; CDR3aa: CASKSSRTDDGYTF
j_gene: TRBJ1-1; v_gene: TRBV6-5; abundance: .; d_gene: .; CDR3nt: TGTGCCAGCAGTCGTTTCAAGGGGCGGAACACTGAAGCTTTCTTT; CDR3aa: CASSRFKGRNTEAFF
j_gene: TRBJ1-5; v_gene: TRBV30; abundance: .; d_gene: .; CDR3nt: TGTGCCTGGAGTCCAGGAGGGGATCAGCCCCAGCATTTT; CDR3aa: CAWSPGGDQPQHF
j_gene: TRBJ1-4; v_gene: TRBV6-4; abundance: once; d_gene: TRBD1; CDR3nt: TGTGCCAGCATGTGCCGTCTGGGACAGGGGTTATTCCGGGAAAAACTGTTTTTT; CDR3aa: CASMCRLGQGLFREKLFF
j_gene: TRBJ1-1; v_gene: TRBV6-5; abundance: .; d_gene: TRBD1; CDR3nt: TGTGCCAGCAGCTGGACAGGGTTAGGCACTGAAGCTTTCTTT; CDR3aa: CASSWTGLGTEAFF
j_gene: TRBJ1-2; v_gene: TRBV2; abundance: .; d_gene: .; CDR3nt: TGTGCCAGCATATATGACAGCTCTTATAACTATGGCTACACCTTC; CDR3aa: CASIYDSSYNYGYTF
j_gene: TRBJ1-2; v_gene: TRBV5-4; abundance: .; d_gene: .; CDR3nt: TGTGCCAGCAGGAACAGAGAGGGCTATGGCTACACCTTC; CDR3aa: CASRNREGYGYTF
j_gene: TRBJ2-7; v_gene: TRBV6-5; abundance: .; d_gene: .; CDR3nt: TGTGCCAGTCCCGGGAACTACGAGCAGTACTTC; CDR3aa: CASPGNYEQYF
j_gene: TRBJ2-7; v_gene: TRBV11-2; abundance: .; d_gene: .; CDR3nt: TGTGCCAGCAGCTCCGTCCGGGAATCCTACGAGCAGTACTTC; CDR3aa: CASSSVRESYEQYF
j_gene: TRBJ2-2; v_gene: TRBV7-2; abundance: .; d_gene: TRBD2; CDR3nt: TGTGCCAGCAGCTTACTAGCGGGACGTGAAGCCACCGGGGAGCTGTTTTTT; CDR3aa: CASSLLAGREATGELFF
j_gene: TRBJ2-2; v_gene: TRBV27; abundance: .; d_gene: .; CDR3nt: TGTGCCAGCAGTTTAGAGGGAGTCGGATCCGGGGAGCTGTTTTTT; CDR3aa: CASSLEGVGSGELFF
j_gene: TRBJ1-1; v_gene: TRBV5-4; abundance: .; d_gene: .; CDR3nt: TGTGCCAGCAGCTGGTCCACGGACACTGAAGCTTTCTTT; CDR3aa: CASSWSTDTEAFF
j_gene: TRBJ1-6; v_gene: TRBV28; abundance: few; d_gene: .; CDR3nt: TGTGCCAGCAGACCCGCGGGTTCACCCCTCCACTTT; CDR3aa: CASRPAGSPLHF
j_gene: TRBJ2-1; v_gene: TRBV27; abundance: once; d_gene: .; CDR3nt: TGTGCCAGCAGTTTGGGACTTCCTTCCTACAATGAGCAGTTCTTC; CDR3aa: CASSLGLPSYNEQFF
j_gene: TRBJ1-2; v_gene: TRBV5-6; abundance: .; d_gene: .; CDR3nt: TGTGCCAGCAGCTTGACAAGACAGGCATTCTATGGCTACACCTTC; CDR3aa: CASSLTRQAFYGYTF
j_gene: TRBJ1-1; v_gene: TRBV4-1; abundance: .; d_gene: TRBD1; CDR3nt: TGCGCCAGCAGCTGGCTGGGACAGGGAAACACTGAAGCTTTCTTT; CDR3aa: CASSWLGQGNTEAFF
j_gene: TRBJ2-5; v_gene: TRBV6-6; abundance: .; d_gene: TRBD2; CDR3nt: TGTGCCAGCAGAACTAGCGGGGGGAAAGAGACCCAGTACTTC; CDR3aa: CASRTSGGKETQYF
j_gene: TRBJ1-5; v_gene: TRBV5-4; abundance: .; d_gene: .; CDR3nt: TGTGCCAGCAGCGAGGGACTGAGCAATCAGCCCCAGCATTTT; CDR3aa: CASSEGLSNQPQHF
j_gene: TRBJ2-7; v_gene: TRBV28; abundance: .; d_gene: TRBD1; CDR3nt: TGTGCCAGCAGTCTAGACAGGGGGCCCTACGAGCAGTACTTC; CDR3aa: CASSLDRGPYEQYF
j_gene: TRBJ2-5; v_gene: TRBV15; abundance: .; d_gene: .; CDR3nt: TGTGCCACCAGCAGAGGACTCCTGACAGACCAAGAGACCCAGTACTTC; CDR3aa: CATSRGLLTDQETQYF
j_gene: TRBJ2-7; v_gene: TRBV5-1; abundance: .; d_gene: .; CDR3nt: TGCGCCAGCAGCCGTACTACCTCCTACGAGCAGTACTTC; CDR3aa: CASSRTTSYEQYF
j_gene: TRBJ2-1; v_gene: TRBV12-5; abundance: .; d_gene: TRBD2; CDR3nt: TGTGCTAGTGGCTCTCTAGCGGGGGTATACAATGAGCAGTTCTTC; CDR3aa: CASGSLAGVYNEQFF
j_gene: TRBJ2-5; v_gene: TRBV5-1; abundance: .; d_gene: .; CDR3nt: TGCGCCAGCAGACAAGCAGGGTATCGCACCGCCCGCATTGAAGAGACCCAGTACTTC; CDR3aa: CASRQAGYRTARIEETQYF
j_gene: TRBJ1-2; v_gene: TRBV7-8; abundance: .; d_gene: TRBD1; CDR3nt: TGTGCCAGCAGCTTAGGACCCGGGACAGGGAGTGTCTATGGCTACACCTTC; CDR3aa: CASSLGPGTGSVYGYTF
j_gene: TRBJ2-3; v_gene: TRBV5-6; abundance: .; d_gene: TRBD2; CDR3nt: TGTGCCAGCAGCCCAAAGCGGGGGAGCTCGGCAGATACGCAGTATTTT; CDR3aa: CASSPKRGSSADTQYF
j_gene: TRBJ2-1; v_gene: TRBV5-4; abundance: .; d_gene: .; CDR3nt: TGTGCCAGCAGCTTGGCGGGTTCACCTCACGGTGAGCAGTTCTTC; CDR3aa: CASSLAGSPHGEQFF
j_gene: TRBJ1-5; v_gene: TRBV7-9; abundance: .; d_gene: .; CDR3nt: TGTGCCAGCAGCTTAGCGACAGGTCTGAATCAGCCCCAGCATTTT; CDR3aa: CASSLATGLNQPQHF
j_gene: TRBJ2-5; v_gene: TRBV28; abundance: .; d_gene: TRBD2; CDR3nt: TGTGCCAGCAGGGGACTAGCGGGGTGGGAGACCCAGTACTTC; CDR3aa: CASRGLAGWETQYF
j_gene: TRBJ2-7; v_gene: TRBV5-1; abundance: .; d_gene: .; CDR3nt: TGCGCCAGCAGCTTGGACAGTCTCATCTACGAGCAGTACTTC; CDR3aa: CASSLDSLIYEQYF
j_gene: TRBJ1-2; v_gene: TRBV2; abundance: .; d_gene: TRBD1; CDR3nt: TGTGCCAGCAGTACAGGGGGTTATAACTATGGCTACACCTTC; CDR3aa: CASSTGGYNYGYTF
j_gene: TRBJ1-2; v_gene: TRBV5-4; abundance: .; d_gene: .; CDR3nt: TGTGCCAGCAGCTTCACGAGTGCCCAGGGAGGTTGGTATGGCTACACCTTC; CDR3aa: CASSFTSAQGGWYGYTF
j_gene: TRBJ2-1; v_gene: TRBV19; abundance: .; d_gene: TRBD2; CDR3nt: TGTGCCAGTAGTGCAAGACTAGCGGGAGCCCTTTACAATGAGCAGTTCTTC; CDR3aa: CASSARLAGALYNEQFF
j_gene: TRBJ2-1; v_gene: TRBV5-4; abundance: .; d_gene: TRBD2; CDR3nt: TGTGCCAGCAGCTTGGCTGGTGCGGGGGGGCACAATGAGCAGTTCTTC; CDR3aa: CASSLAGAGGHNEQFF
j_gene: TRBJ2-7; v_gene: TRBV2; abundance: .; d_gene: TRBD1; CDR3nt: TGTGCCAGCAGCGCGAGACAGGGCCGTTCCTCCTACGAGCAGTACTTC; CDR3aa: CASSARQGRSSYEQYF
j_gene: TRBJ2-3; v_gene: TRBV5-1; abundance: .; d_gene: TRBD2; CDR3nt: TGCGCCAGCAGCCTCCGACTAGCGGGGAGCACAGATACGCAGTATTTT; CDR3aa: CASSLRLAGSTDTQYF
j_gene: TRBJ2-1; v_gene: TRBV2; abundance: .; d_gene: TRBD2; CDR3nt: TGTGCCAGCAGTGAAGAGGTAGCGGGAGGGCTAAATGAGCAGTTCTTC; CDR3aa: CASSEEVAGGLNEQFF
j_gene: TRBJ1-1; v_gene: TRBV4-1; abundance: .; d_gene: TRBD1; CDR3nt: TGCGCCAGCAGCCAAGCAACTTTGACAGGGGGCTGGACTGAAGCTTTCTTT; CDR3aa: CASSQATLTGGWTEAFF
j_gene: TRBJ1-2; v_gene: TRBV29-1; abundance: .; d_gene: .; CDR3nt: TGCAGCGTTGAAGATGGACAGCACTATGGCTACACCTTC; CDR3aa: CSVEDGQHYGYTF
j_gene: TRBJ2-5; v_gene: TRBV5-1; abundance: .; d_gene: .; CDR3nt: TGCGCCAGCAGCGGTTCGGCGGGGCGGGAGACCCAGTACTTC; CDR3aa: CASSGSAGRETQYF
j_gene: TRBJ2-1; v_gene: TRBV29-1; abundance: .; d_gene: .; CDR3nt: TGCAGCGGCCTAGCTAGTTCAAATGAGCAGTTCTTC; CDR3aa: CSGLASSNEQFF
j_gene: TRBJ1-1; v_gene: TRBV7-9; abundance: .; d_gene: .; CDR3nt: TGTGCCAGCAGCCCGGGAGGCAGGAACCTTAAGGCTGAAGCTTTCTTT; CDR3aa: CASSPGGRNLKAEAFF
j_gene: TRBJ2-7; v_gene: TRBV5-8; abundance: few; d_gene: .; CDR3nt: TGTGCCAGCAGCTTAGGGGGGGCCGTCTTC; CDR3aa: CASSLGGAVF
j_gene: TRBJ2-1; v_gene: TRBV6-1; abundance: .; d_gene: .; CDR3nt: TGTGCCAGCACCACCCAACTAGCCAGCGGCGGTGAGCAGTTCTTC; CDR3aa: CASTTQLASGGEQFF
j_gene: TRBJ2-7; v_gene: TRBV7-3; abundance: .; d_gene: TRBD1; CDR3nt: TGTGCCAGCAGCTTAGGCGGGACAGGGGAGGGCTACGAGCAGTACTTC; CDR3aa: CASSLGGTGEGYEQYF
j_gene: TRBJ1-2; v_gene: TRBV19; abundance: .; d_gene: TRBD1; CDR3nt: TGTGCCAGTAGTGCGGGGACAGGGGCCCACCTCGGCTACACCTTC; CDR3aa: CASSAGTGAHLGYTF